This TCR beta chain comes out of a study of OX40 agonist ivuxolimab in advanced cancers. Study-wide context: Dose-escalation patients' cancers were hepatocellular carcinoma, melanoma, renal cell or head and neck cancer.

Trimming stripped 5 bases from V and 3 bases from J, with 8 bases between. This CDR3 is 12 amino acids long. From germline, CDR1 is MNHNY and CDR2 SVGAGI (reference sequence). A word on this clone: Its specificity is unknown.

General study findings and limits: Among the nonresponders, some also had low normalized T-cell clonal expansion. Partial responders at 0.1-3.0 mg/kg showed near-lowest clonal expansion.

Some clones are missing from TCRdb's copy, which holds only in-frame ones; the method was immunoSEQ multiplex PCR. The table records about 49,000 clones, about 86% of them present only once. This receptor was taken from an adult with an advanced solid tumor such as melanoma, head and neck, liver or kidney cancer. Sequences were derived from CD4+ or CD8+ T cells sorted from blood, sampled in a trial of the OX40 agonist ivuxolimab. The chain recombines TRBV6-6 with TRBJ2-7, with a weak D call TRBD2 (5 bases). CDR3 sequence (DNA): TGTGCCAGCAGTCTCGGGGACTACGAGCAGTACTTC. This sequence encodes CASSLGDYEQYF.